These T cell receptor beta chains were read from a single sample in a study of blood T cell repertoires in COVID-19. Generated by immunoSEQ multiplex PCR, the TCRdb table keeps only in-frame clones and is missing some. The repertoire includes 240,000 or so clones, roughly 91% of them detected once, and around 10% sits in the top ten. The sequenced sample consisted of PBMCs or T cells enriched from blood (not recorded which). These receptor sequences come from a man between 40 and 49 years old who had recovered from COVID-19. CDR3s include the opening cysteine and the closing phenylalanine or tryptophan. The D gene is left open where the match is weak. Size is stated for part of the rows, as once, few or many counts, or as a class when the clone is expanded.

D gene,clone size,V gene,J gene,CDR3 protein,CDR3 DNA
TRBD2,-,TRBV7-3,TRBJ2-1,CASSLSGGRNEQFF,TGTGCCAGCAGCCTTAGCGGGGGACGGAATGAGCAGTTCTTC
TRBD1,few,TRBV28,TRBJ1-2,CASSSETGNYYGYTF,TGTGCCAGCAGTTCCGAGACAGGGAATTACTATGGCTACACCTTC
TRBD1,-,TRBV29-1,TRBJ1-2,CSVLTWGQGYGYTF,TGCAGCGTTCTCACTTGGGGACAGGGGTATGGCTACACCTTC
-,-,TRBV25-1,TRBJ2-4,CASSEMGKGLWYF,TGTGCCAGCAGTGAAATGGGCAAAGGCCTCTGGTACTTC
-,-,TRBV7-2,TRBJ1-2,CASSFVGTGTTANYGYTF,TGTGCCAGCAGCTTTGTGGGTACAGGAACCACAGCTAACTATGGCTACACCTTC
-,-,TRBV7-3,TRBJ1-5,CASSPSPTVLNQPQHF,TGTGCCAGCAGCCCCAGCCCGACAGTCCTAAATCAGCCCCAGCATTTT
-,-,TRBV9,TRBJ2-7,CASSAEDFIEQYF,TGTGCCAGCAGCGCCGAGGACTTTATCGAGCAGTACTTC
TRBD2,-,TRBV5-6,TRBJ2-1,CASSLPPGLAGVNEQFF,TGTGCCAGCAGCTTGCCCCCTGGACTAGCGGGAGTTAATGAGCAGTTCTTC
-,few,TRBV11-2,TRBJ1-1,CASSLFMNTEAFF,TGTGCCAGCAGCTTATTTATGAACACTGAAGCTTTCTTT
-,few,TRBV2,TRBJ2-7,CASSERGYEQYF,TGTGCCAGCAGTGAGCGGGGCTACGAGCAGTACTTC
TRBD1,-,TRBV7-3,TRBJ2-1,CASSQQGASYNEQFF,TGTGCCAGCAGTCAACAGGGGGCGTCCTACAATGAGCAGTTCTTC
TRBD1,-,TRBV5-1,TRBJ2-3,CASSLGGLTSTDTQYF,TGCGCCAGCAGCTTAGGGGGCTTGACTAGCACAGATACGCAGTATTTT
-,-,TRBV4-3,TRBJ2-5,CASSQDLGMRVGETQYF,TGCGCCAGCAGCCAAGATCTGGGTATGAGGGTTGGAGAGACCCAGTACTTC
-,-,TRBV5-1,TRBJ1-2,CASSLEPGANYGYTF,TGCGCCAGCAGCTTGGAGCCGGGGGCTAACTATGGCTACACCTTC
-,-,TRBV24-1,TRBJ2-3,CATSDSNRQDMPSVLLFTDTQYF,TGTGCCACCAGTGATTCGAACCGACAGGACATGCCGTCGGTACTACTGTTCACAGATACGCAGTATTTT
TRBD1,-,TRBV6-2/TRBV6-3,TRBJ1-1,CASSYTRDRGHTEAFF,TGTGCCAGCAGTTACACTCGCGACAGGGGACATACTGAAGCTTTCTTT
TRBD1,-,TRBV10-3,TRBJ1-2,CAISDTWTGPFLQGYTF,TGTGCCATCAGCGACACCTGGACAGGGCCCTTCCTTCAAGGCTACACCTTC
-,-,TRBV18,TRBJ1-1,CASSPQTELNTEAFF,TGTGCCAGCTCACCGCAGACAGAATTGAACACTGAAGCTTTCTTT
-,few,TRBV13,TRBJ1-1,CASSHRYKGLTEAFF,TGTGCCAGCAGCCACCGATACAAGGGGTTGACTGAAGCTTTCTTT
TRBD2,-,TRBV6-6,TRBJ2-1,CASSSGLAGNNEQFF,TGTGCCAGCAGTTCTGGACTAGCGGGGAACAATGAGCAGTTCTTC
TRBD1,-,TRBV29-1,TRBJ2-7,CSTTTGTGTYEQYF,TGCAGCACCACCACCGGGACAGGAACCTACGAGCAGTACTTC
TRBD2,-,TRBV19,TRBJ2-1,CASSIETSGYNEQFF,TGTGCCAGTAGTATAGAAACTAGCGGCTACAATGAGCAGTTCTTC
-,once,TRBV6-4,TRBJ2-1,CASSPSFAFSYNEQFF,TGTGCCAGCAGCCCCTCATTCGCGTTCTCCTACAATGAGCAGTTCTTC
-,-,TRBV11-3,TRBJ1-5,CASSLGGDSNQPQHF,TGTGCCAGCAGCTTGGGAGGGGATAGCAATCAGCCCCAGCATTTT
-,-,TRBV7-8,TRBJ1-1,CASSPLGTTNTEAFF,TGTGCCAGCAGCCCACTCGGGACAACGAACACTGAAGCTTTCTTT
TRBD1,-,TRBV29-1,TRBJ2-7,CSVARDRGTYEQYF,TGCAGCGTCGCCCGGGACAGGGGTACCTACGAGCAGTACTTC
TRBD1,-,TRBV7-9,TRBJ1-3,CASRTGYGNTIYF,TGTGCCAGCAGGACAGGGTACGGAAACACCATATATTTT
-,-,TRBV28,TRBJ1-5,CASSWSQNQPQHF,TGTGCCAGCAGTTGGAGCCAGAATCAGCCCCAGCATTTT
TRBD2,-,TRBV7-3,TRBJ2-1,CASSLIPLAGDNSNEQFF,TGTGCCAGCAGCTTAATTCCCCTAGCGGGAGATAACAGCAATGAGCAGTTCTTC
TRBD2,-,TRBV19,TRBJ2-3,CASSTLTGTSGRDTQYF,TGTGCCAGTAGTACCCTAACTGGGACTAGCGGGAGAGATACGCAGTATTTT
-,-,TRBV2,TRBJ2-3,CASREDRVSTDTQYF,TGTGCCAGCCGGGAGGACAGGGTGAGCACAGATACGCAGTATTTT
-,-,TRBV18,TRBJ1-1,CASSLDRPNEAFF,TGTGCCAGCTCATTAGACAGACCCAATGAAGCTTTCTTT
TRBD1,-,TRBV28,TRBJ1-1,CASSPGQGAKAFF,TGTGCCAGCAGTCCAGGACAGGGGGCAAAAGCTTTCTTT
-,-,TRBV28,TRBJ2-7,CASSPQGQRYLYEQYF,TGTGCCAGCAGTCCCCAAGGACAGCGATACCTTTACGAGCAGTACTTC
TRBD1,-,TRBV7-9,TRBJ1-4,CASSLGSGGGEKLFF,TGTGCCAGCAGCTTAGGATCGGGAGGGGGCGAAAAACTGTTTTTT
TRBD2,-,TRBV4-3,TRBJ2-3,CASSQDRKRAGDPRDTQYF,TGCGCCAGCAGCCAAGATCGGAAACGGGCGGGAGATCCCAGAGATACGCAGTATTTT
-,-,TRBV19,TRBJ1-5,CASSDHSDSNQPQHF,TGTGCCAGTAGTGATCACAGTGATAGCAATCAGCCCCAGCATTTT
-,-,TRBV10-3,TRBJ2-2,CAISESVQVNTGELFF,TGTGCCATCAGTGAGTCCGTACAGGTTAACACCGGGGAGCTGTTTTTT
TRBD1,-,TRBV28,TRBJ1-2,CASSLTGTGVQGYTF,TGTGCCAGCAGTTTAACCGGGACAGGGGTACAGGGCTACACCTTC
-,-,TRBV12-5,TRBJ2-2,CASGFIRELNTGELFF,TGTGCTAGTGGTTTTATCCGGGAGCTGAACACCGGGGAGCTGTTTTTT
TRBD1,few,TRBV6-5,TRBJ1-1,CASRGDSRNTEAFF,TGTGCCAGCAGGGGGGACAGCCGGAACACTGAAGCTTTCTTT
-,once,TRBV4-1,TRBJ1-2,CASSQGIWARGYGYTF,TGCGCCAGCAGCCAAGGTATCTGGGCGCGCGGGTATGGCTACACCTTC
-,-,TRBV15,TRBJ2-7,CATSRAWSAPTSYEQYF,TGTGCCACCAGCAGAGCCTGGAGCGCCCCGACCTCCTACGAGCAGTACTTC
TRBD1,-,TRBV6-5,TRBJ1-5,CASTLFRGLQPQHF,TGTGCCAGCACGCTTTTCAGGGGGCTGCAGCCCCAGCATTTT
-,-,TRBV7-9,TRBJ1-3,CASRATGSSGNTIYF,TGTGCCAGCAGGGCAACAGGGAGCTCTGGAAACACCATATATTTT
TRBD2,-,TRBV28,TRBJ2-1,CASTKTVGGRGYNEQFF,TGTGCCAGCACCAAAACGGTGGGCGGGAGGGGTTACAATGAGCAGTTCTTC
-,-,TRBV27,TRBJ2-1,CASSSRGGGQVYNEQFF,TGTGCCAGCAGTTCCCGAGGGGGGGGGCAGGTCTACAATGAGCAGTTCTTC
-,-,TRBV27,TRBJ2-7,CASSSRSRVGTYEQYF,TGTGCCAGCAGTTCCCGATCCAGGGTGGGTACCTACGAGCAGTACTTC
TRBD2,-,TRBV7-3,TRBJ2-3,CASSANSGVSTDTQYF,TGTGCCAGCAGCGCCAATAGCGGGGTGAGCACAGATACGCAGTATTTT